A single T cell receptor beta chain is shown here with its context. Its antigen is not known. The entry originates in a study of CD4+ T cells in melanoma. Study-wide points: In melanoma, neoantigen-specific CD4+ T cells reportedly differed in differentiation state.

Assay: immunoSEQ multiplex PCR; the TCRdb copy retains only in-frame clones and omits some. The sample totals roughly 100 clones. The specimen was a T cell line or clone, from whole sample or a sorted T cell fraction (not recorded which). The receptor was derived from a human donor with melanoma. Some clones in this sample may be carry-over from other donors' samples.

The CDR3 bases are TGCGCCAGCAGCTTGAGAGGACAGGGGGTGGCCACTGAAGCTTTCTTT. Residues: CASSLRGQGVATEAFF. This chain links TRBV5-1 with TRBJ1-1; 10 bases fit TRBD1. Trimming cost V 1 base and J 4 bases; bases outside gene matches: 7. The CDR3 runs 16 residues. In germline, CDR1 is SGHRS, CDR2 YFSETQ.